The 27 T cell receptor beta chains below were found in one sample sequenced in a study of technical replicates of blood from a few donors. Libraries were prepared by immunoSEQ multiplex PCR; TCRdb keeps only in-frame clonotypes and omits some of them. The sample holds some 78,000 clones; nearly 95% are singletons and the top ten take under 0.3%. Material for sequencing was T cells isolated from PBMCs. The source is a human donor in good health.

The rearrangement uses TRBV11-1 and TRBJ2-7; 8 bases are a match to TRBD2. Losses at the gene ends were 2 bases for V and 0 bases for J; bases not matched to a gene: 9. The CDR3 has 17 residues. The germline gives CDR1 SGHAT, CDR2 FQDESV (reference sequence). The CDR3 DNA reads TGTGCCAGCAGCTTAAGAACTAGCGGCTATAGCTCCTACGAGCAGTACTTC. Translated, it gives CASSLRTSGYSSYEQYF. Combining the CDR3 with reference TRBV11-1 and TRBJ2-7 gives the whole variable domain EAEVAQSPRYKITEKSQAVAFWCDPISGHATLYWYRQILGQGPELLVQFQDESVVDDSQLPKDRFSAERLKGVDSTLKIQPAELGDSAMYLCASSLRTSGYSSYEQYFGPGTRLTVT.

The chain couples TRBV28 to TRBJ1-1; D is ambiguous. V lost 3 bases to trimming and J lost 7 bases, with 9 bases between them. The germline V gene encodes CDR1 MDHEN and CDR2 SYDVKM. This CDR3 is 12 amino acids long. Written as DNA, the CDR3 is TGTGCCAGCAGTTTTTGGGGAGTTGAAGCTTTCTTT. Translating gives CASSFWGVEAFF. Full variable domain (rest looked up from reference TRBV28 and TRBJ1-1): DVKVTQSSRYLVKRTGEKVFLECVQDMDHENMFWYRQDPGLGLRLIYFSYDVKMKEKGDIPEGYSVSREKKERFSLILESASTNQTSMYLCASSFWGVEAFFGQGTRLTVV.

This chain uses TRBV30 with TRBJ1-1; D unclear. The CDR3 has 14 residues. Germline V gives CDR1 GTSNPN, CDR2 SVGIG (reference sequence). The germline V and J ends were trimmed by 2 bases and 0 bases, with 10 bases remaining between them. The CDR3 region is CAWSPRSMNTEAFF. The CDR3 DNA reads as TGTGCCTGGAGTCCTCGGAGTATGAACACTGAAGCTTTCTTT. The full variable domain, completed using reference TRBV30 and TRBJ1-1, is SQTIHQWPATLVQPVGSPLSLECTVEGTSNPNLYWYRQAAGRGLQLLFYSVGIGQISSEVPQNLSASRPQDRQFILSSKKLLLSDSGFYLCAWSPRSMNTEAFFGQGTRLTVV.

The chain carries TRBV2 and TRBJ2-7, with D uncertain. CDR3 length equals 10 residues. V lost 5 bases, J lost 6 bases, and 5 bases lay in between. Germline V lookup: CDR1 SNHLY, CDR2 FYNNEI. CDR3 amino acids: CASSPGEQYF. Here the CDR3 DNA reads TGTGCCAGCAGTCCCGGCGAGCAGTACTTC. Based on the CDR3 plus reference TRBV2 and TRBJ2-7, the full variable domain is EPEVTQTPSHQVTQMGQEVILRCVPISNHLYFYWYRQILGQKVEFLVSFYNNEISEKSEIFDDQFSVERPDGSNFTLKIRSTKLEDSAMYFCASSPGEQYFGPGTRLTVT.

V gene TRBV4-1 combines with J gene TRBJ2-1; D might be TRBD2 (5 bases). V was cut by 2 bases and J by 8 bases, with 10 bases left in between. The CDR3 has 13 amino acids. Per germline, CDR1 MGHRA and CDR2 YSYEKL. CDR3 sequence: CASSQSGGDEQFF. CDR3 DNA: TGCGCCAGCAGCCAAAGTGGAGGTGATGAGCAGTTCTTC.

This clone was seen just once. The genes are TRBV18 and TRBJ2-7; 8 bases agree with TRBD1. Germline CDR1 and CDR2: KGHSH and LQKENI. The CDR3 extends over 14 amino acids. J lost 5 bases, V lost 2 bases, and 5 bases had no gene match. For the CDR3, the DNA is TGTGCCAGCTCACCAGGACAGGGACTGGACGAGCAGTACTTC. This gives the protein CASSPGQGLDEQYF.

As DNA, the CDR3 is TGCGCCAGCAGCCAACCAAACAGGGGGCGAAAGACACTTGGGACTGAAGCTTTCTTT. It codes for CASSQPNRGRKTLGTEAFF. This chain links TRBV4-1 with TRBJ1-1; 9 bases align to TRBD1. Trimming removed 2 bases from V and 5 bases from J; junction bases left unmatched: 18. The CDR3 is 19 residues long. Germline loops: CDR1 MGHRA, CDR2 YSYEKL.

In nucleotides, the CDR3 is TGTGCCAGCAGTTCTTCCCGGACCCAAAGCGGTGGCTACACCTTC. Protein: CASSSSRTQSGGYTF. The chain combines TRBV6-5 with TRBJ1-2; D gene unclear. Germline V gene data show CDR1 as MNHEY and CDR2 as SVGAGI. The CDR3 extends over 15 amino acids. Between the trimmed V and J ends, which lost 4 bases and 7 bases, there was a span of 19 bases.

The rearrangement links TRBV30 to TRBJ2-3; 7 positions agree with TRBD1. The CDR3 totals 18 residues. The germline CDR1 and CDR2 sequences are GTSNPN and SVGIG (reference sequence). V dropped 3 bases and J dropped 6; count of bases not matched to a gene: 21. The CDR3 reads CAWSYRDSPTKRADTQYF. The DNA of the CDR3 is TGTGCCTGGAGCTATAGGGACAGCCCCACAAAAAGGGCGGATACGCAGTATTTT.

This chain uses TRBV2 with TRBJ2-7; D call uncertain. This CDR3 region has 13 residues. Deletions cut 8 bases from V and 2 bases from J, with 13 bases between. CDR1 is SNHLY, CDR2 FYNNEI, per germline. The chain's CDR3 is CASAPTGTYEQYF. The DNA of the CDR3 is TGTGCCAGCGCCCCGACTGGAACCTACGAGCAGTACTTC.

CDR3 amino acids: CASSLGGGQGNTEAFF. The CDR3 nucleotides are TGTGCCAGCAGCTTAGGGGGGGGACAGGGGAACACTGAAGCTTTCTTT. The gene calls are TRBV7-6 and TRBJ1-1; 9 nucleotides agree with TRBD1. The CDR3 is 16 residues long. The trim removed 1 base at V and 1 base at J, leaving 4 bases unmatched. Germline V gene data show CDR1 as SGHVS and CDR2 as FNYEAQ.

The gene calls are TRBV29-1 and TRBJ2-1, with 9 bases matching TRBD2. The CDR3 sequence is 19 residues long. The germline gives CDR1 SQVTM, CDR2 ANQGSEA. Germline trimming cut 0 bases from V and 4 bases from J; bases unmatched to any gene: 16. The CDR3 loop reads CSVEDRAGGNSFLYNEQFF. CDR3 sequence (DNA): TGCAGCGTTGAAGATAGAGCGGGAGGAAATTCATTTCTTTACAATGAGCAGTTCTTC.

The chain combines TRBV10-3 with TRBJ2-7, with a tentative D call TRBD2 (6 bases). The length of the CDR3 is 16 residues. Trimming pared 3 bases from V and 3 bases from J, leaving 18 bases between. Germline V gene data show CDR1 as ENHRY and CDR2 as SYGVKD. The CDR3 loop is CAISEGGAAGYYEQYF. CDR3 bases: TGTGCCATCAGTGAAGGAGGGGCCGCGGGGTACTACGAGCAGTACTTC.

The CDR3 DNA sequence: TGTGCCAGCAGCTTAGTGGAGGGGTTGACTGAAGCTTTCTTT. It encodes CASSLVEGLTEAFF. The rearrangement joins TRBV7-8 to TRBJ1-1; D is perhaps TRBD1 (5 bases). Trimming stripped 1 base from V and 5 bases from J, with 11 bases between. The CDR3 length is 14 residues. Germline V CDR1 and CDR2: SGHVS, FQNEAQ.

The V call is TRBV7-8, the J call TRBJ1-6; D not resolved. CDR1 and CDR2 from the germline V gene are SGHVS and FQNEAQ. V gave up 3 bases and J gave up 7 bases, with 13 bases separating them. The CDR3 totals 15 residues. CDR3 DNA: TGTGCCAGCAGCTTTTCCCGGGTTCTAAATTCACCCCTCCACTTT. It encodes CASSFSRVLNSPLHF.

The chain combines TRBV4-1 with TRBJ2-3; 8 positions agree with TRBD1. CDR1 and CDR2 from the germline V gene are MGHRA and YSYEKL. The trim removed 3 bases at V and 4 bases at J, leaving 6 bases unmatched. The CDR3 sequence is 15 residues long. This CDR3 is CASSHGQGGPDTQYF. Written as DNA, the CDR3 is TGCGCCAGCAGCCACGGACAGGGTGGCCCAGATACGCAGTATTTT.

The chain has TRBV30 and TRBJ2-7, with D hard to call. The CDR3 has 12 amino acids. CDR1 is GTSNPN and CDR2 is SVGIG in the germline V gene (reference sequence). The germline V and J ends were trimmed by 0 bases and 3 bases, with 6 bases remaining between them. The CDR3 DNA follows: TGTGCCTGGAGTGTACAGAGCTACGAGCAGTACTTC. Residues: CAWSVQSYEQYF.

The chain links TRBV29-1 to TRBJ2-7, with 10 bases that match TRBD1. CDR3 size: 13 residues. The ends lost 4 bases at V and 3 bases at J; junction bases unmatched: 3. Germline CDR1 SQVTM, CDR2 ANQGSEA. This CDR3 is CSVGGTGDYEQYF. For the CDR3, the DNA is TGCAGCGTTGGCGGGACAGGGGACTACGAGCAGTACTTC.

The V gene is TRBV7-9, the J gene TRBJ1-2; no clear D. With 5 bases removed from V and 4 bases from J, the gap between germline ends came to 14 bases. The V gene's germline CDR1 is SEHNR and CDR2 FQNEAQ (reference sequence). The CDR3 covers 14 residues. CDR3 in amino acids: CASSRDITRYGYTF. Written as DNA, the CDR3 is TGTGCCAGCAGCCGAGACATAACCCGCTATGGCTACACCTTC. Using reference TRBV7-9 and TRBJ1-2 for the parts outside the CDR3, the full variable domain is DTGVSQNPRHKITKRGQNVTFRCDPISEHNRLYWYRQTLGQGPEFLTYFQNEAQLEKSRLLSDRFSAERPKGSFSTLEIQRTEQGDSAMYLCASSRDITRYGYTFGSGTRLTVV.

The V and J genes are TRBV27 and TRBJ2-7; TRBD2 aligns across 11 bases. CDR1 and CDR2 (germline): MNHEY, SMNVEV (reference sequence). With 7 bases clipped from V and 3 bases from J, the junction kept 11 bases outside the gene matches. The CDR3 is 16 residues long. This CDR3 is CASTPLAGDRYYEQYF. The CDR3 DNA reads TGTGCCAGCACCCCACTAGCGGGGGACCGTTACTACGAGCAGTACTTC.

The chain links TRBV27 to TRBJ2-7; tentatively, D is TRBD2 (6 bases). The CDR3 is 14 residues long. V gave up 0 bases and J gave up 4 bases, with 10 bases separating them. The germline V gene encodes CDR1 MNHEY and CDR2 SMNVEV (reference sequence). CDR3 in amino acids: CASSLSGRRYEQYF. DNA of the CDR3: TGTGCCAGCAGTTTATCTGGGAGGAGGTACGAGCAGTACTTC.

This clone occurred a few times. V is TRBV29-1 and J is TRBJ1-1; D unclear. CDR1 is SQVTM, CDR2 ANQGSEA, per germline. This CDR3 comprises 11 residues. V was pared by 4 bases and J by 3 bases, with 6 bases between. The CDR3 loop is CSVAVDTEAFF. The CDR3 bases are TGCAGCGTTGCGGTCGACACTGAAGCTTTCTTT.

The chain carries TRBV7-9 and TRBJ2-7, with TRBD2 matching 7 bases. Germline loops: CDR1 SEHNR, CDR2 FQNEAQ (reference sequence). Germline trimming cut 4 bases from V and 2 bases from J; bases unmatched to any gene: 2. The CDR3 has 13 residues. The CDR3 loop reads CASSYLAAYEQYF. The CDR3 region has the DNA TGTGCCAGCAGCTACCTAGCGGCCTACGAGCAGTACTTC.

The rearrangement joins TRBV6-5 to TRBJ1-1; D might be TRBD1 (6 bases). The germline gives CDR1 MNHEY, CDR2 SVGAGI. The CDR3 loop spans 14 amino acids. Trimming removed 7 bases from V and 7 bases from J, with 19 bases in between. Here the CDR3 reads CASTLGGGRSEAFF. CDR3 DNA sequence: TGTGCCAGCACCTTAGGGGGGGGGCGGAGTGAAGCTTTCTTT.

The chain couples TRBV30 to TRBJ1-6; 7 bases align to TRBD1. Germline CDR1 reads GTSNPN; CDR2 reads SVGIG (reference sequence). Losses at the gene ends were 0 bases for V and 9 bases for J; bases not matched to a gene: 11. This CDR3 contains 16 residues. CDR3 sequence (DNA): TGTGCCTGGAGTGTTGAGACAGGGCTTGGAGGTTCACCCCTCCACTTT. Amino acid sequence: CAWSVETGLGGSPLHF. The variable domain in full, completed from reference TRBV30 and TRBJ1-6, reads SQTIHQWPATLVQPVGSPLSLECTVEGTSNPNLYWYRQAAGRGLQLLFYSVGIGQISSEVPQNLSASRPQDRQFILSSKKLLLSDSGFYLCAWSVETGLGGSPLHFGNGTRLTVT.

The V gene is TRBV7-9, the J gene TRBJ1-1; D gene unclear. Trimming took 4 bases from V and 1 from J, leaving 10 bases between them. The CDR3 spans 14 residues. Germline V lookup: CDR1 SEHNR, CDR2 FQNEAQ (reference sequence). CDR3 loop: CASSSWRENTEAFF. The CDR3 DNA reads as TGTGCCAGCAGCTCTTGGAGGGAGAACACTGAAGCTTTCTTT.

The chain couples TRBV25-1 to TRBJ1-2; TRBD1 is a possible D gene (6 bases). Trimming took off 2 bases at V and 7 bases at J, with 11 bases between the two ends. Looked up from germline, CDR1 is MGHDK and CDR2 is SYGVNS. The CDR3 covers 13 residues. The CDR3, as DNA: TGTGCCAGCAGTGAAGGACAGTGGGGTGGCTACACCTTC. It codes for CASSEGQWGGYTF.